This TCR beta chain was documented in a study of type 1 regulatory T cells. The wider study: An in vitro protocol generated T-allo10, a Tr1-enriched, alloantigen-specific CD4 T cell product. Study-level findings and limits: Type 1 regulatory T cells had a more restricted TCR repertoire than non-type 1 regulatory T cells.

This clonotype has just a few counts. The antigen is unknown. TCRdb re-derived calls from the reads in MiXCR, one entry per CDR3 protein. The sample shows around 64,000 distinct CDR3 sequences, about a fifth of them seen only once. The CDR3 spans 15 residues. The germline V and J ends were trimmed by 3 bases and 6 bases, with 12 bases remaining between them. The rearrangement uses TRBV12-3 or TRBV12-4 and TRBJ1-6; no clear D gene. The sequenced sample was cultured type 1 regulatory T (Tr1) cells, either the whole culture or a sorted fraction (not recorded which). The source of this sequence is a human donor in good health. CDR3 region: CASSLAGIPNSPLHF. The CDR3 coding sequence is TGTGCCAGCAGTTTGGCGGGGATCCCTAATTCACCCCTCCACTTT.